These 22 T cell receptor beta chains share one sample of origin, sequenced in a study of blood T cell repertoires in COVID-19. Measured with immunoSEQ multiplex PCR; TCRdb has only the in-frame clones, and not every one. Among under 150,000 clones listed, 88% were seen once. Sequencing was performed on peripheral blood. These receptors all stem from a man over 45 with active or convalescent COVID-19.

This clone was seen only once. The V and J genes are TRBV25-1 and TRBJ1-2; possible D gene TRBD1, 6 bases. Trimming cost V 9 bases and J 8 bases, with 16 bases left between them. CDR3 length: 12 amino acids. From germline, CDR1 is MGHDK and CDR2 SYGVNS. The CDR3 protein is CASMNRADGYTF. The CDR3 DNA sequence: TGTGCCAGTATGAACAGGGCTGACGGCTACACCTTC.

This chain uses TRBV9 with TRBJ2-6; D not resolved. The ends were cut back, 6 bases at V and 4 bases at J, with 14 bases in the middle. Per the germline V gene, CDR1 is SGDLS and CDR2 is YYNGEE. This CDR3 comprises 15 residues. CDR3 DNA sequence: TGTGCCAGCACGCGAGCGAACTGGGGGGCCAACGTCCTGACTTTC. Translation gives CASTRANWGANVLTF.

This clone has a handful of counts. J is TRBJ2-7 and V is TRBV28, with D maybe TRBD2 (6 bases). Trimming removed 2 bases at V and 0 bases at J, with 14 bases between. The CDR3 contains 16 residues. Per germline, CDR1 MDHEN and CDR2 SYDVKM. The CDR3 coding sequence is TGTGCCAGCAGTTTAGGTGAGGGACTCAGCTCCTACGAGCAGTACTTC. Protein product: CASSLGEGLSSYEQYF.

This chain links TRBV6-5 with TRBJ2-5; tentatively, D is TRBD2 (6 bases). CDR3 length: 15 amino acids. Germline V gene data show CDR1 as MNHEY and CDR2 as SVGAGI. V was pared by 2 bases and J by 5 bases, with 15 bases between. As DNA, the CDR3 is TGTGCCAGCAGTTACCCGGGGGATGGTGGGGAGACCCAGTACTTC. Encoded protein: CASSYPGDGGETQYF.

The V gene is TRBV10-3, the J gene TRBJ1-4; the D is unclear. Trimming stripped 4 bases from V and 7 bases from J, with 10 bases between. CDR1 is ENHRY and CDR2 is SYGVKD in the germline V gene. This CDR3 is built from 13 residues. CDR3 sequence reads: CAISGAVAEKLFF. CDR3 DNA: TGTGCCATCAGTGGGGCAGTTGCTGAAAAACTGTTTTTT.

V usage is TRBV19 and J usage is TRBJ1-1, with D maybe TRBD1 (6 bases). The V gene lost 6 bases and the J gene lost 6 bases, with 17 bases spanning the gap. Per germline, CDR1 LNHDA and CDR2 SQIVND (reference sequence). This CDR3 spans 14 amino acids. The CDR3 bases are TGTGCCAGTAGCCCACAGGGTAAGAGGTCTGAAGCTTTCTTT. Its translation is CASSPQGKRSEAFF.

This clone has only a few counts. The J gene is TRBJ2-2, the V gene TRBV5-4; D unclear. The CDR3 has 14 residues. Germline CDR1 and CDR2: SGHNT and YYREEE (reference sequence). Trimming pared 4 bases from V and 3 bases from J, leaving 10 bases between. The CDR3 loop is CASSQASDTGELFF. The DNA for the CDR3 is TGTGCCAGCAGCCAAGCGTCGGACACCGGGGAGCTGTTTTTT.

The DNA for the CDR3 is TGTGCCAGCAGCCAAGTCTCGGGGATGGGTGGCTACACCTTC. Its protein product is CASSQVSGMGGYTF. This rearrangement joins TRBV14 to TRBJ1-2, with unresolved D. Germline V CDR1 and CDR2: SGHDN, FVKESK. The CDR3 sequence is 14 residues long. V was pared by 1 base and J by 7 bases, with 13 bases between.

The chain carries TRBV12-3 or TRBV12-4 and TRBJ1-2; no clear D gene. CDR3 length equals 12 residues. Between the trimmed V and J ends, which lost 3 bases and 4 bases, there was a span of 6 bases. The CDR3 sequence is CASSFRSYGYTF. CDR3 sequence (DNA): TGTGCCAGCAGTTTCCGGAGCTATGGCTACACCTTC.

The V and J genes are TRBV7-9 and TRBJ1-1; 8 bases match TRBD1. Germline CDR1 and CDR2: SEHNR and FQNEAQ (reference sequence). Trimming took 5 bases from V and 0 from J; bases not matched to a gene: 14. There are 18 residues in the CDR3. In DNA, the CDR3 is TGTGCCAGCAGCCAACGGGGTCGGGCAGGGGGCCTGAACACTGAAGCTTTCTTT. Its translation: CASSQRGRAGGLNTEAFF.

The gene calls are TRBV28 and TRBJ1-4, with a possible D match to TRBD1 (5 bases). Trimming removed 5 bases at V and 8 bases at J, with 9 bases between. Germline V gene lookup returns CDR1 MDHEN and CDR2 SYDVKM. The CDR3 spans 12 residues. The CDR3 DNA follows: TGTGCCAGCAGTAGACAGACCGAAAAACTGTTTTTT. As protein: CASSRQTEKLFF.

The chain has TRBV7-8 and TRBJ2-2; TRBD1 agrees at 7 bases. Looked up from germline, CDR1 is SGHVS and CDR2 is FQNEAQ. V was pared by 5 bases and J by 2 bases, with 2 bases of the junction left unmatched. The CDR3 is 14 amino acids. Here the CDR3 reads CASSRDRNTGELFF. CDR3 sequence (DNA): TGTGCCAGCAGCAGGGACAGAAACACCGGGGAGCTGTTTTTT.

The V call is TRBV28, the J call TRBJ2-7; a weak D match, TRBD2 (5 bases). The CDR3 totals 14 residues. CDR1 is MDHEN and CDR2 is SYDVKM in the germline V gene. The V gene lost 4 bases and the J gene lost 6 bases, with 16 bases spanning the gap. For the CDR3, the DNA is TGTGCCAGCAGTTCGCCCAAGGGCGGGCGCGAGCAGTACTTC. Amino acid sequence: CASSSPKGGREQYF.

The chain recombines TRBV5-1 with TRBJ1-1, with 7 bases fitting TRBD1. The CDR3 runs to 15 residues. Per the germline V gene, CDR1 is SGHRS and CDR2 is YFSETQ. The V segment lost 3 bases and the J segment 1 base; nucleotides outside the gene matches: 6. CDR3 amino acids: CASSSGTASNTEAFF. The CDR3, as DNA: TGCGCCAGCAGCTCGGGGACAGCCTCGAACACTGAAGCTTTCTTT.

CDR3 sequence (DNA): TGTGCCAGTATGGGGACAGGGCTGGCGATTGAGAATCAGCCCCAGCATTTT. It encodes CASMGTGLAIENQPQHF. The V call is TRBV19, the J call TRBJ1-5; 9 bases agree with TRBD1. The CDR3 covers 17 residues. In germline, CDR1 is LNHDA, CDR2 SQIVND (reference sequence). The trim removed 7 bases at V and 4 bases at J, leaving 14 bases unmatched.

The CDR3 DNA sequence: TGTGCCAGCAGCTTACAGGGAAAGGGCTCTACTGAAGCTTTCTTT. This encodes CASSLQGKGSTEAFF. The rearrangement uses TRBV3-1 (or the pseudogene TRBV3-2) and TRBJ1-1; D perhaps matches TRBD1 (6 bases). The CDR3 sequence is 15 residues long. V gave up 5 bases and J gave up 5 bases, with 18 bases separating them. Germline values: CDR1 LGHDT, CDR2 YNNKEL (reference sequence).

The chain has TRBV19 and TRBJ2-7, with 13 bases that match TRBD2. J gave up 3 bases and V 3 bases, and 2 bases lay outside the gene matches. The CDR3 sequence is 15 residues long. CDR1 is LNHDA and CDR2 is SQIVND in the germline V gene (reference sequence). CDR3 residues: CASSMGLAGRYEQYF. Written as DNA, the CDR3 is TGTGCCAGTAGTATGGGACTAGCGGGGCGCTACGAGCAGTACTTC.

V is TRBV4-1 and J is TRBJ2-4; 7 bases align to TRBD2. The length of the CDR3 is 16 residues. The V segment lost 4 bases and the J segment 1 base; nucleotides outside the gene matches: 7. The V gene's germline CDR1 is MGHRA and CDR2 YSYEKL. DNA of the CDR3: TGCGCCAGCAGCCCGGGGGGAGAGGCGGCCAAAAACATTCAGTACTTC. It specifies CASSPGGEAAKNIQYF.

This rearrangement joins TRBV27 to TRBJ1-3, with 7 bases matching TRBD1. This CDR3 is built from 14 residues. Germline V lookup: CDR1 MNHEY, CDR2 SMNVEV (reference sequence). Unmatched junction bases numbered 2, after V lost 4 bases and J lost 2 bases. In DNA form, the CDR3 reads TGTGCCAGCAGTTCGACAGGGACTGGAAACACCATATATTTT. It codes for CASSSTGTGNTIYF.

This sequence joins TRBV7-2 and TRBJ2-2, with D maybe TRBD1 (6 bases). Looked up from germline, CDR1 is SGHTA and CDR2 is FQGNSA. The CDR3 consists of 15 residues. V lost 4 bases to trimming and J lost 1 base, with 10 bases between them. CDR3 sequence: CASSSDRRNTGELFF. DNA of the CDR3: TGTGCCAGCAGCTCAGACAGGAGGAACACCGGGGAGCTGTTTTTT.

The rearrangement links TRBV6-1 to TRBJ1-4; 7 bases fit TRBD1. CDR1 is MNHNS, CDR2 SASEGT, per germline. V lost 0 bases, J lost 4 bases, and 5 bases stayed unmatched. CDR3 length: 16 amino acids. CDR3 loop: CASSEAWGTVNEKLFF. CDR3 DNA: TGTGCCAGCAGTGAAGCTTGGGGGACAGTTAATGAAAAACTGTTTTTT.

The rearrangement links TRBV5-1 to TRBJ2-3, with D maybe TRBD1 (8 bases). CDR1 and CDR2 from the germline V gene are SGHRS and YFSETQ. V shed 4 bases and J shed 1 base, with 16 bases lying between them. The CDR3 length is 16 residues. The CDR3 nucleotides read TGCGCCAGCAGCATACAGGGGGGGATCCGCACAGATACGCAGTATTTT. Amino acid sequence: CASSIQGGIRTDTQYF. Full variable domain (missing parts from reference TRBV5-1 and TRBJ2-3): KAGVTQTPRYLIKTRGQQVTLSCSPISGHRSVSWYQQTPGQGLQFLFEYFSETQRNKGNFPGRFSGRQFSNSRSEMNVSTLELGDSALYLCASSIQGGIRTDTQYFGPGTRLTVL.